The clone carrying this T cell receptor (beta chain) was found once. The data stem from a study of Ad26.COV2.S vaccination and SARS-CoV-2 variants. The treatment denotes: approximately 18 received Ad26.COV2.S at low or high dose, single or two shots; several received placebo; per-sample allocation not given. The samples were gathered on day 63 after the first injection of vaccine or placebo. This table comes from immunoSEQ multiplex PCR, and its TCRdb copy is limited to in-frame clones, with some not included. In the table there are over 350,000 clones, around 85% of which are singletons. The CDR3 consists of 17 residues. Trimming cost V 8 bases and J 0 bases, with 20 bases left between them. CDR1 is SNHLY and CDR2 is FYNNEI in the germline V gene.

The receptor was derived from a person aged 18-65 years who received the Ad26.COV2.S COVID-19 vaccine or a placebo. This sample comprised peripheral blood, obtained in a trial of Ad26.COV2.S vaccine versus placebo. The rearrangement joins TRBV2 to TRBJ1-3, with D possibly TRBD1 on 5 matching bases. The CDR3 region is CASGRSGRTHSGNTIYF. In DNA form, the CDR3 reads TGTGCCAGCGGTCGGTCGGGCAGGACACACTCTGGAAACACCATATATTTT.